This TCR beta chain originates from a study of cytomegalovirus exposure and HLA in healthy donors. Across the whole study: From donors who were HLA-typed, an early data release held approximately 91 million unique TCRs.

It was with 60 Vbeta and 13 Jbeta primers that the PCR ran. Measured with immunoSEQ multiplex PCR; TCRdb has only the in-frame clones, and not every one. The top ten clones hold under 1.1% of a sample with roughly 160,000 clones, 84% of them seen once. The sequence derives from a man aged 30-40 years in good health and CMV-seronegative. The sequenced sample was PBMCs.

The CDR3 sequence: CASSPRPGGEQFF. For the CDR3, the DNA is TGTGCCAGCAGCCCCCGCCCGGGGGGGGAGCAGTTCTTC. The chain couples TRBV7-2 to TRBJ2-1; 8 bases agree with TRBD2. CDR3 length: 13 residues. The germline gives CDR1 SGHTA, CDR2 FQGNSA. V gave up 5 bases and J gave up 10 bases; unmatched junction bases: 7.